This is a list of T cell receptor beta chains from one sample in a study of blood T cell repertoires in COVID-19. Method: immunoSEQ multiplex PCR; TCRdb's copy keeps in-frame clones and lacks some. The data contain about 86,000 clones, 70% to 90% of them singletons. The material sequenced was peripheral blood. Receptor source: a man aged 50 to 59 with acute or convalescent COVID-19. The CDR3 runs from the conserved cysteine through the conserved F or W. A D gene is named only where the DNA matches it firmly. Size tells how often a clone was seen (once, few, many) or the class of an expanded clone, and some rows leave it out.

V	D	J	size	DNA	CDR3
TRBV7-9	TRBD2	TRBJ2-1	-	TGTGCCAGCAGCTCAACCACGACTAGCGGGGCTTACAATGAGCAGTTCTTC	CASSSTTTSGAYNEQFF
TRBV27	TRBD1	TRBJ2-7	-	TGTGCCAGCAGCTTCGGACAGGCGCCCTCGGGGGAGCAGTACTTC	CASSFGQAPSGEQYF
TRBV10-3	TRBD1	TRBJ2-4	-	TGTGCCATCAGTCATGAGGGACAGGCAAATATTCAGTACTTC	CAISHEGQANIQYF
TRBV25-1	-	TRBJ2-5	once	TGTGCCAGCCAAACTAGGGAGACCCAGTACTTC	CASQTRETQYF
TRBV6-5	TRBD1	TRBJ1-3	-	TGTGCCAGCAGTTTCACATACAGGGGAGGTGGAAACACCATATATTTT	CASSFTYRGGGNTIYF
TRBV5-1	TRBD2	TRBJ2-5	-	TGCGCCAGCAGCCATAGCGGGACGCGTCAAGAGACCCAGTACTTC	CASSHSGTRQETQYF
TRBV5-4	-	TRBJ1-6	many	TGTGCCAGCAGCCTCTACAATTCACCCCTCCACTTT	CASSLYNSPLHF
TRBV28	TRBD2	TRBJ2-2	-	TGTGCCAGCACCGGCGGGGGAACCGGGGAGCTGTTTTTT	CASTGGGTGELFF
TRBV7-2	-	TRBJ1-5	-	TGTGCCAGCAGTTTCGGGGGGGTCAATCAGCCCCAGCATTTT	CASSFGGVNQPQHF
TRBV20-1	-	TRBJ2-3	-	TGCAGTGCTAGTTCCGGGAGCGGCACAGATACGCAGTATTTT	CSASSGSGTDTQYF
TRBV28	TRBD1	TRBJ1-5	-	TGTGCCAGCAGGACAGGGGGCCGGAATCAGCCCCAGCATTTT	CASRTGGRNQPQHF
TRBV30	-	TRBJ2-3	-	TGTGCCTGGAGATTGGCAGGGACAGATACGCAGTATTTT	CAWRLAGTDTQYF
TRBV7-3	TRBD1	TRBJ1-2	-	TGTGCCAGCAGCTTAACGACCGGGACAGAAGGCTACACCTTC	CASSLTTGTEGYTF
TRBV5-5	TRBD1	TRBJ2-7	few	TGTGCCAGCAGCCTACAACCCCGGACAGGAGCCTACGAGCAGTACTTC	CASSLQPRTGAYEQYF
TRBV5-4	-	TRBJ2-7	-	TGTGCCAGCAGCTCGTTTGTCGGCTACGAGCAGTACTTC	CASSSFVGYEQYF
TRBV10-3	-	TRBJ1-1	-	TGTGCCATCGGGACACCTGAAGCTTTCTTT	CAIGTPEAFF
TRBV6-1	TRBD1	TRBJ1-6	-	TGTGCCAGCAGTGAAGACAGGGGCAGTTCCTATAATTCACCCCTCCACTTT	CASSEDRGSSYNSPLHF
TRBV3-1/TRBV3-2	TRBD1	TRBJ1-1	-	TGTGCCAGCAGCTCTTGGACAGGGGGGACCGCTGAAGCTTTCTTT	CASSSWTGGTAEAFF
TRBV29-1	-	TRBJ1-5	-	TGCAGCGTTTTGTCGGGGGGGAATCAGCCCCAGCATTTT	CSVLSGGNQPQHF
TRBV7-2	TRBD2	TRBJ2-1	-	TGTGCCAGCAGCTTAGGACCTAGCGGGGGTAATGAGCAGTTCTTC	CASSLGPSGGNEQFF
TRBV29-1	TRBD2	TRBJ2-2	-	TGCAGCGTTAAAGCGGGAGGGTACACCGGGGAGCTGTTTTTT	CSVKAGGYTGELFF
TRBV18	-	TRBJ1-1	-	TGTGCCAGCTCTACAGTCACCGAAGCTTTCTTT	CASSTVTEAFF
TRBV27	-	TRBJ2-3	few	TGTGCCAGCAGTTTGGCGGCCGGCACAGATACGCAGTATTTT	CASSLAAGTDTQYF
TRBV4-3	-	TRBJ2-7	-	TGCGCCAGCAGCCAAGAAGCCCGGTACGAGCAGTACTTC	CASSQEARYEQYF
TRBV5-6	TRBD1	TRBJ2-1	-	TGTGCCAGCAGTTACGGACAGGGGGCGTACAATGAGCAGTTCTTC	CASSYGQGAYNEQFF
TRBV24-1	TRBD1	TRBJ2-1	-	TGTGCCACCAGTGATTTGGCAGGGGGCAATGAGCAGTTCTTC	CATSDLAGGNEQFF
TRBV3-1/TRBV3-2	TRBD1	TRBJ1-1	-	TGTGCCAGCAGCCAAGATTGGAAGGGGGCAGGGACTGAAGCTTTCTTT	CASSQDWKGAGTEAFF
TRBV7-9	-	TRBJ1-2	-	TGTGCCAGCAGCTCGCCCCTAGGACAGTGGGGCTATGGCTACACCTTC	CASSSPLGQWGYGYTF
TRBV30	-	TRBJ2-6	-	TGTGCCTGGATGGGTGGACAGTCGAGCTCTGGGGCCAACGTCCTGACTTTC	CAWMGGQSSSGANVLTF
TRBV3-1/TRBV3-2	-	TRBJ1-1	-	TGTGCCAGCAGCCGGGGACTCATGAACACTGAAGCTTTCTTT	CASSRGLMNTEAFF
TRBV11-2	TRBD2	TRBJ2-5	-	TGTGCCAGCAGCATTACTAGCGGGGGACCCGGAGAGACCCAGTACTTC	CASSITSGGPGETQYF
TRBV23-1	TRBD1	TRBJ2-7	-	TGCGCCAGCAGTCCGGGGGCCCGGGACAGGGGGCTTTACAGCTCCTACGAGCAGTACTTC	CASSPGARDRGLYSSYEQYF
TRBV27	TRBD2	TRBJ2-7	-	TGTGCCAGCACCGGGGGACTAGCGGGAGACTACGAGCAGTACTTC	CASTGGLAGDYEQYF